Given below is one T cell receptor (beta chain) in context. These data come from a study of T cell responses to AZD1222 COVID-19 vaccine. Generated by immunoSEQ multiplex PCR, the TCRdb table keeps only in-frame clones and is missing some. Of 55,000 to 65,000 clones listed, over 75% were seen once; the top ten hold approximately 14%. The sample was peripheral blood, taken on day 0 of AZD1222 vaccination. This sequence was found in an adult in good health.

CDR3 coding DNA: TGTGCCAGCAGCGTAGCGTCAGGGAGGGGGGAGACCCAGTACTTC. As protein: CASSVASGRGETQYF. The J gene is TRBJ2-5, the V gene TRBV9; possibly TRBD2 for D (7 bases). The length of the CDR3 is 15 residues. Germline-derived CDR1 and CDR2 are SGDLS and YYNGEE. Deletions cut 0 bases from V and 5 bases from J, with 14 bases between.